These 14 T cell receptor beta chains were all obtained from the same sample, sequenced in a study of response to subunit inactivated influenza vaccine. TCRdb reanalysed the RT-PCR reads using MiXCR and keeps one entry per CDR3 protein. Among some 850,000 distinct CDR3 sequences listed, around 20% were seen once. The material sequenced was PBMCs from blood, taken more than 4 days after vaccination. Receptors originate from a man in his fifties who received an inactivated influenza vaccine.

This clonotype was detected only a few times. The V gene is TRBV6-2 or TRBV6-3, the J gene TRBJ2-1; a possible D gene is TRBD2 (5 bases). The V end was cut by 6 bases, the J end by 2 bases, with 20 bases between. The CDR3 runs to 17 residues. The germline gives CDR1 MNHEY, CDR2 SVGEGT. CDR3 sequence reads: CASSRAGMVRTYNEQFF. Here the CDR3 DNA reads TGTGCCAGCAGCCGGGCCGGGATGGTAAGGACCTACAATGAGCAGTTCTTC.

This clonotype was seen repeatedly, ten times or more. The V call is TRBV6-1, the J call TRBJ2-1; 7 bases are a match to TRBD2. The CDR3 spans 15 residues. Germline V gene lookup returns CDR1 MNHNS and CDR2 SASEGT. V shed 6 bases and J 2 bases; nucleotides not matched to a gene: 7. CDR3 region: CASSPLAGAYNEQFF. CDR3 sequence (DNA): TGTGCCAGCAGCCCCCTCGCGGGAGCCTACAATGAGCAGTTCTTC.

This clonotype was detected a few times. This chain joins TRBV7-8 and TRBJ2-2; 9 nucleotides match TRBD1. The V and J ends lost 3 bases and 6 bases, in that order; junction bases with no gene match: 5. The CDR3 sequence is 15 residues long. The V gene's germline CDR1 is SGHVS and CDR2 FQNEAQ. CDR3 sequence reads: CASSLDRTGAGELFF. The CDR3 DNA reads as TGTGCCAGCAGCTTGGACCGGACAGGGGCCGGGGAGCTGTTTTTT. Combining the CDR3 with reference TRBV7-8 and TRBJ2-2 gives the whole variable domain GAGVSQSPRYKVAKRGQDVALRCDPISGHVSLFWYQQALGQGPEFLTYFQNEAQLDKSGLPSDRFFAERPEGSVSTLKIQRTQQEDSAVYLCASSLDRTGAGELFFGEGSRLTVL.

The chain carries TRBV5-5 and TRBJ2-2; possible D gene TRBD1, 6 bases. The CDR3 is 16 residues long. V was pared by 0 bases and J by 5 bases, with 14 bases between. CDR1 is SGHKS, CDR2 YYEKEE, per germline (reference sequence). CDR3 amino acids: CASSLDSWQGTGELFF. CDR3 nucleotides: TGTGCCAGCAGCTTGGATTCTTGGCAGGGGACCGGGGAGCTGTTTTTT.

This clonotype came up a few times. The CDR3 loop reads CATSRLAGVGADTQYF. As DNA, the CDR3 is TGTGCCACCAGCAGACTAGCGGGAGTAGGGGCAGATACGCAGTATTTT. The chain recombines TRBV15 with TRBJ2-3; 10 positions agree with TRBD2. CDR3 size: 16 residues. Germline loops: CDR1 LNHNV, CDR2 YYDKDF (reference sequence). After removal of 2 bases from V and 4 bases from J, the junction contained 6 bases not matched to a gene.

This clonotype showed up just a few times. This sequence joins TRBV7-9 and TRBJ1-2; D is unresolved. Germline-derived CDR1 and CDR2 are SEHNR and FQNEAQ (reference sequence). Trimming cost V 1 base and J 8 bases, with 11 bases left between them. This CDR3 is 13 amino acids long. CDR3 sequence: CASSLGTREGYTF. The DNA of the CDR3 is TGTGCCAGCAGCTTAGGGACGCGGGAAGGCTACACCTTC.

This chain's CDR3 is CASSLGGTGIETQYF. DNA of the CDR3: TGTGCCAGCAGCTTAGGCGGGACAGGGATTGAGACCCAGTACTTC. The chain is built from TRBV7-6 and TRBJ2-5; 9 bases match TRBD1. J was trimmed by 5 bases and V by 1 base; bases with no gene match: 5. CDR3 size: 15 residues. The V gene's germline CDR1 is SGHVS and CDR2 FNYEAQ.

The chain joins TRBV4-1 to TRBJ1-2; D unresolved. V lost 2 bases to trimming and J lost 8 bases, with 6 bases between them. CDR3 length: 11 residues. Germline V gene lookup returns CDR1 MGHRA and CDR2 YSYEKL. CDR3 DNA: TGCGCCAGCAGCCAACCGGGAGGCTACACCTTC. It encodes CASSQPGGYTF.

This clonotype was picked up a small number of times. The rearrangement joins TRBV13 to TRBJ2-6, with TRBD2 identical over 10 bases. CDR1 is PRHDT and CDR2 is FYEKMQ in the germline V gene (reference sequence). The ends lost 6 bases at V and 3 bases at J; junction bases unmatched: 5. This CDR3 region has 16 residues. The CDR3 loop is CASSSAGGLGANVLTF. For the CDR3, the DNA is TGTGCCAGCAGTTCAGCGGGGGGGCTTGGGGCCAACGTCCTGACTTTC.

This clonotype was observed at least ten times. The chain joins TRBV27 to TRBJ2-7; D uncertain. The CDR3 is 13 residues long. Trimming took 3 bases from V and 0 from J, leaving 6 bases between them. Looked up from germline, CDR1 is MNHEY and CDR2 is SMNVEV (reference sequence). The CDR3 spells CASSFLGSYEQYF. CDR3 coding DNA: TGTGCCAGCAGTTTTTTAGGCTCCTACGAGCAGTACTTC.

Only a few counts were recorded for this clonotype. The chain uses TRBV3-1 and TRBJ2-3; no firm D call. From germline, CDR1 is LGHDT and CDR2 YNNKEL (reference sequence). V was cut by 8 bases and J by 0 bases, with 15 bases left in between. This CDR3 is 15 amino acids long. Here the CDR3 DNA reads TGTGCCAGCTGCCGAACTCTGGGGAGCACAGATACGCAGTATTTT. It translates to CASCRTLGSTDTQYF.

The chain combines TRBV7-2 with TRBJ1-4; the D gene is possibly TRBD1 (6 bases). Germline CDR1 is SGHTA and CDR2 is FQGNSA. Trimming left V 6 bases short and J 6 bases short, with 11 bases between. The CDR3 is 13 amino acids. The CDR3 loop is CASRGDIYEKLFF. For the CDR3, the DNA is TGTGCCAGCAGAGGGGACATTTATGAAAAACTGTTTTTT. Full variable domain (remainder filled in from reference TRBV7-2 and TRBJ1-4): GAGVSQSPSNKVTEKGKDVELRCDPISGHTALYWYRQSLGQGLEFLIYFQGNSAPDKSGLPSDRFSAERTGGSVSTLTIQRTQQEDSAVYLCASRGDIYEKLFFGSGTQLSVL.

This clonotype was detected ten times or more. The chain carries TRBV6-5 and TRBJ1-5, with D perhaps TRBD1 (5 bases). Germline values: CDR1 MNHEY, CDR2 SVGAGI. Trimming removed 1 base from V and 3 bases from J, with 7 bases in between. This CDR3 contains 14 residues. The DNA for the CDR3 is TGTGCCAGCAGTTACTTAGGGGCCAATCAGCCCCAGCATTTT. It encodes CASSYLGANQPQHF.

This sequence joins TRBV29-1 and TRBJ2-7, with 7 bases aligning to TRBD2. The germline V gene encodes CDR1 SQVTM and CDR2 ANQGSEA. V shed 6 bases, J shed 7 bases, and the junction held 12 bases outside the gene matches. The CDR3 runs 13 residues. The CDR3 DNA is TGCAGCGTCCGGACTAGGCTTCTTGATGAGCAGTACTTC. Its protein product is CSVRTRLLDEQYF.